These 21 T cell receptor beta chains were all obtained from the same sample, sequenced in a study of blood T cell repertoires in COVID-19. Produced via immunoSEQ multiplex PCR; TCRdb's table is partial and in-frame only. The sample has just under 350,000 clones, around 87% seen once. Sample: peripheral blood. All receptors come from a woman between 50 and 59 years old with COVID-19, enrolled during active disease.

V usage is TRBV11-1 and J usage is TRBJ2-7; TRBD1 matches 9 bases. Per germline, CDR1 SGHAT and CDR2 FQDESV (reference sequence). CDR3 size: 15 residues. The V and J ends lost 5 bases and 4 bases, in that order; junction bases with no gene match: 9. CDR3 DNA: TGTGCCAGCAGCCCCGGGACAGGGAAGATATACGAGCAGTACTTC. Translation: CASSPGTGKIYEQYF.

V is TRBV6-4 and J is TRBJ2-3; 13 bases line up with TRBD2. Trimming removed 6 bases from V and 2 bases from J; junction bases left unmatched: 5. CDR3 length: 16 amino acids. Germline-derived CDR1 and CDR2 are MRHNA and SNTAGT. This chain's CDR3 is CASSILAGGSTDTQYF. DNA for the CDR3: TGTGCCAGCAGCATACTAGCGGGAGGGTCCACAGATACGCAGTATTTT.

The genes are TRBV18 and TRBJ2-1; tentatively, D is TRBD1 (6 bases). Germline V gives CDR1 KGHSH, CDR2 LQKENI. The CDR3 is made up of 19 amino acids. V was clipped by 3 bases and J by 6 bases, with 27 bases between them. The DNA of the CDR3 is TGTGCCAGCTCACCCCGAATCTTACAGGGAACCAACGCCGGCAATGAGCAGTTCTTC. Translating gives CASSPRILQGTNAGNEQFF.

In the case of this clone: The sample carries other DNA sequences with the same CDR3. V gene TRBV27 combines with J gene TRBJ2-3; D remains unclear. Looked up from germline, CDR1 is MNHEY and CDR2 is SMNVEV (reference sequence). The CDR3 consists of 12 residues. V lost 5 bases and J lost 0, with 3 bases in between. CDR3 sequence reads: CASSPSTDTQYF. In DNA, the CDR3 is TGTGCCAGCAGTCCAAGCACAGATACGCAGTATTTT.

V usage is TRBV5-1 and J usage is TRBJ2-2; D unresolved. CDR1 is SGHRS, CDR2 YFSETQ, per germline. The CDR3 totals 14 residues. Trimming left V 0 bases short and J 6 bases short, with 9 bases between. CDR3 nucleotides: TGCGCCAGCAGCTTGGGTCTAAGCCCCGGGGAGCTGTTTTTT. Its translation: CASSLGLSPGELFF.

This rearrangement joins TRBV6-5 to TRBJ1-2, with TRBD1 matching 9 bases. The germline gives CDR1 MNHEY, CDR2 SVGAGI. V was clipped by 5 bases and J by 6 bases; unmatched bases: 4. CDR3 length equals 13 residues. The CDR3 coding sequence is TGTGCCAGCAGTACGGACAGGGGTGATGGCTACACCTTC. Its protein is CASSTDRGDGYTF.

J is TRBJ2-7 and V is TRBV27; TRBD2 aligns across 8 bases. In germline, CDR1 is MNHEY, CDR2 SMNVEV (reference sequence). The CDR3 covers 14 residues. With 6 bases clipped from V and 3 bases from J, the junction kept 7 bases outside the gene matches. The CDR3 region is CASRISGSNYEQYF. Written as DNA, the CDR3 is TGTGCCAGCAGGATAAGCGGGAGTAACTACGAGCAGTACTTC.

The V call is TRBV19, the J call TRBJ2-7; 7 bases align to TRBD2. Germline V gives CDR1 LNHDA, CDR2 SQIVND (reference sequence). CDR3 length: 15 residues. The J segment lost 1 base and the V segment lost 4 bases, leaving 7 bases of the junction unmatched. The DNA of the CDR3 is TGTGCCAGTAGTACTTGGCGGGAGACGTCCTACGAGCAGTACTTC. Its protein is CASSTWRETSYEQYF. The variable domain in full, completed from reference TRBV19 and TRBJ2-7, reads DGGITQSPKYLFRKEGQNVTLSCEQNLNHDAMYWYRQDPGQGLRLIYYSQIVNDFQKGDIAEGYSVSREKKESFPLTVTSAQKNPTAFYLCASSTWRETSYEQYFGPGTRLTVT.

Comments on this clone: Distinct nucleotide sequences in the sample also encode this CDR3. The chain is built from TRBV29-1 and TRBJ2-4, with 7 bases aligning to TRBD2. Germline CDR1 reads SQVTM; CDR2 reads ANQGSEA. The CDR3 sequence is 14 residues long. V gave up 3 bases and J gave up 0 bases; unmatched junction bases: 2. Here the CDR3 DNA reads TGCAGCGTTGAGACGGGAGGAGCCAAAAACATTCAGTACTTC. Translated, it gives CSVETGGAKNIQYF.

The chain employs TRBV18 and TRBJ1-1, with TRBD1 as a possible D gene (6 bases). Germline V lookup: CDR1 KGHSH, CDR2 LQKENI. The V and J ends lost 4 bases and 1 base respectively, with 10 bases between them. CDR3 size: 14 residues. The CDR3 nucleotides read TGTGCCAGCTCACGGAACAGGGAGAACACTGAAGCTTTCTTT. Translating it yields CASSRNRENTEAFF.

The chain joins TRBV7-9 to TRBJ1-2; TRBD1 matches 7 bases. Germline V gene sequence: CDR1 SEHNR, CDR2 FQNEAQ (reference sequence). CDR3 length: 15 amino acids. V dropped 3 bases and J dropped 8; count of bases not matched to a gene: 12. The CDR3 spells CASSFEARGLYGYTF. The DNA for the CDR3 is TGTGCCAGCAGCTTCGAGGCCAGGGGGTTATACGGCTACACCTTC.

A word on this clone: Other DNA sequences from this sample encode an identical CDR3 as well. The chain combines TRBV5-1 with TRBJ1-3, with D tentatively TRBD1 (5 bases). Looked up from germline, CDR1 is SGHRS and CDR2 is YFSETQ. This CDR3 region has 14 residues. Trimming shortened V by 4 bases and J by 4 bases, and 12 bases separated the two germline ends. Written as DNA, the CDR3 is TGCGCCAGCAGCCAGGGAGGGTCGGGAAACACCATATATTTT. It encodes CASSQGGSGNTIYF.

V usage is TRBV25-1 and J usage is TRBJ2-7; D is perhaps TRBD2 (6 bases). The CDR3 contains 16 residues. The germline V gene has CDR1 MGHDK and CDR2 SYGVNS. The V and J ends lost 3 bases and 5 bases respectively, with 20 bases between them. The CDR3 here is CASSEPKVEGTDEQYF. The DNA for the CDR3 is TGTGCCAGCAGTGAGCCAAAGGTGGAGGGTACGGACGAGCAGTACTTC.

This sequence joins TRBV18 and TRBJ1-1; perhaps TRBD1 as D (5 bases). CDR3 size: 14 residues. The V end was cut by 3 bases, the J end by 0 bases, with 8 bases between. The germline CDR1 and CDR2 sequences are KGHSH and LQKENI. CDR3 DNA: TGTGCCAGCTCACCCGACAGAATGAACACTGAAGCTTTCTTT. Protein sequence: CASSPDRMNTEAFF.

The chain couples TRBV2 to TRBJ1-5; no firm D call. The V gene lost 3 bases and the J gene lost 1 base, with 4 bases spanning the gap. Germline loops: CDR1 SNHLY, CDR2 FYNNEI. This CDR3 contains 13 residues. The CDR3 sequence: CASSEESNQPQHF. The CDR3, as DNA: TGTGCCAGCAGTGAGGAGAGCAATCAGCCCCAGCATTTT.

The V gene is TRBV3-1 (or the pseudogene TRBV3-2), the J gene TRBJ2-5, with 7 bases lining up with TRBD2. The CDR3 is 13 amino acids. Germline V CDR1 and CDR2: LGHDT, YNNKEL (reference sequence). With V trimmed by 4 bases and J by 5 bases, 4 bases remained unmatched. The CDR3 sequence is CASSPSSGETQYF. CDR3 DNA: TGTGCCAGCAGCCCCAGTAGCGGGGAGACCCAGTACTTC.

This sequence joins TRBV7-9 and TRBJ2-7; the D gene is possibly TRBD1 (6 bases). This CDR3 region has 14 residues. Germline CDR1 reads SEHNR; CDR2 reads FQNEAQ (reference sequence). V was trimmed by 7 bases and J by 1 base, leaving 14 bases between them. The CDR3 reads CASMPEDSSYEQYF. CDR3 nucleotides: TGTGCCAGCATGCCAGAGGACAGTTCCTACGAGCAGTACTTC.

CDR3 in DNA: TGTGCCTGGAGCAGGGGACAATACTATAATTCACCCCTCCACTTT. As protein: CAWSRGQYYNSPLHF. The rearrangement uses TRBV30 and TRBJ1-6, with TRBD1 as a possible D gene (6 bases). The CDR3 contains 15 residues. Germline V gene data show CDR1 as GTSNPN and CDR2 as SVGIG (reference sequence). V lost 3 bases, J lost 3 bases, and 12 bases lay in between.

The chain combines TRBV27 with TRBJ2-3; 14 bases line up with TRBD2. V shed 8 bases, J shed 5 bases, and the junction held 9 bases outside the gene matches. CDR3 length: 16 residues. The V gene's germline CDR1 is MNHEY and CDR2 SMNVEV (reference sequence). The CDR3 DNA follows: TGTGCCAGCTGGGGACTAGCGGGAGTTAGAGGAGATACGCAGTATTTT. Amino acid sequence: CASWGLAGVRGDTQYF.

This sequence joins TRBV7-2 and TRBJ2-1; TRBD1 is a possible D gene (6 bases). The CDR3 has 15 residues. Trimming removed 1 base at V and 2 bases at J, with 9 bases between. Germline CDR1 is SGHTA and CDR2 is FQGNSA. This CDR3 reads CASSLGGPAYNEQFF. In nucleotides, the CDR3 is TGTGCCAGCAGCTTAGGGGGGCCCGCCTACAATGAGCAGTTCTTC.

The CDR3 sequence is CASSLWLDRAQETQYF. In nucleotides, the CDR3 is TGTGCCAGCAGCTTATGGCTTGACAGGGCGCAAGAGACCCAGTACTTC. The gene calls are TRBV7-9 and TRBJ2-5, with TRBD1 matching 7 bases. Germline V gives CDR1 SEHNR, CDR2 FQNEAQ (reference sequence). V lost 2 bases, J lost 2 bases, and 8 bases stayed unmatched. This CDR3 has 16 residues.